These T cell receptor beta chains were read from a single sample in a study of cytomegalovirus exposure and HLA in healthy donors. Clones were sequenced by immunoSEQ multiplex PCR, and TCRdb holds only the in-frame ones, with some missing. Of roughly 200,000 clones in the sample, about 89% are singletons; the top ten hold approximately 7.7%. The sequenced sample consisted of PBMCs. The receptor set was obtained from a man aged 25 to 45 in good health and CMV-seropositive. Both conserved end residues are part of each CDR3. The D gene is left open where the match is weak. A row's size may be missing; if present it is once, few, many or a size class.

clone_size: .; j_call: TRBJ1-1; v_call: TRBV11-3; d_call: .; cdr3_nt: TGTGCCAGCAGCAGGGGAACTGAAGCTTTCTTT; cdr3_aa: CASSRGTEAFF
clone_size: .; j_call: TRBJ2-7; v_call: TRBV5-1; d_call: TRBD2; cdr3_nt: TGCGCCAGCACCTCAACCGGGACTAGCACCGAGCAGTACTTC; cdr3_aa: CASTSTGTSTEQYF
clone_size: few; j_call: TRBJ1-6; v_call: TRBV2; d_call: .; cdr3_nt: TGTGCCAGCAGTGAGGCACCTATGGCAAGTAATTCACCCCTCCACTTT; cdr3_aa: CASSEAPMASNSPLHF
clone_size: once; j_call: TRBJ2-1; v_call: TRBV2; d_call: TRBD1; cdr3_nt: TGTGCCACCCGAGACAGGTCCGGGACAGGCTTTAACAATGAGCAGTTCTTC; cdr3_aa: CATRDRSGTGFNNEQFF
clone_size: .; j_call: TRBJ1-3; v_call: TRBV9; d_call: .; cdr3_nt: TGTGCCAGCAGCGCCGCAGGGGCCCCAGACTCTGGAAACACCATATATTTT; cdr3_aa: CASSAAGAPDSGNTIYF
clone_size: .; j_call: TRBJ1-2; v_call: TRBV2; d_call: TRBD1; cdr3_nt: TGTGCCAGCCTTGTCCCGGGACAGGCGTATAACTATGGCTACACCTTC; cdr3_aa: CASLVPGQAYNYGYTF
clone_size: .; j_call: TRBJ2-7; v_call: TRBV5-1; d_call: .; cdr3_nt: TGCGCCAGCAGGCTAGGTTACATGGAGACTCTCGAGCAGTACTTC; cdr3_aa: CASRLGYMETLEQYF
clone_size: .; j_call: TRBJ2-7; v_call: TRBV5-6; d_call: TRBD1; cdr3_nt: TGTGCCAGCATTTCCCTTTGGACAGGGCCTAGCGAGCAGTACTTC; cdr3_aa: CASISLWTGPSEQYF
clone_size: once; j_call: TRBJ1-2; v_call: TRBV2; d_call: .; cdr3_nt: TGTGCCAGCAGGTCGACGTCAGGGTATGGCTACACCTTC; cdr3_aa: CASRSTSGYGYTF
clone_size: .; j_call: TRBJ2-3; v_call: TRBV4-1; d_call: .; cdr3_nt: TGCGCCAGCAGCCAAGAGGGTACAGATACGCAGTATTTT; cdr3_aa: CASSQEGTDTQYF
clone_size: .; j_call: TRBJ1-5; v_call: TRBV28; d_call: .; cdr3_nt: TGTGCCAGCAGACCTACAGGGTCCTACTTGTCCCAGCATTTT; cdr3_aa: CASRPTGSYLSQHF
clone_size: .; j_call: TRBJ2-7; v_call: TRBV18; d_call: TRBD2; cdr3_nt: TGTGCCAGCTCACCGGGACTAGCGGGAGGAGACGAGCAGTACTTC; cdr3_aa: CASSPGLAGGDEQYF
clone_size: .; j_call: TRBJ2-1; v_call: TRBV15; d_call: TRBD2; cdr3_nt: TGTGCCACCGCCAATGGCGGGAGGGCCTACAATGAGCAGTTCTTC; cdr3_aa: CATANGGRAYNEQFF
clone_size: .; j_call: TRBJ2-1; v_call: TRBV9; d_call: .; cdr3_nt: TGTGCCAGCAGCGTAGACGTCGGGGGGCAGGCCAGTGAGCAGTTCTTC; cdr3_aa: CASSVDVGGQASEQFF
clone_size: .; j_call: TRBJ2-7; v_call: TRBV7-9; d_call: .; cdr3_nt: TGTGCCAGCAGCCCCGAGGACAGAAAGTACGAGCAGTACTTC; cdr3_aa: CASSPEDRKYEQYF
clone_size: .; j_call: TRBJ1-3; v_call: TRBV7-6; d_call: .; cdr3_nt: TGTGCCAGCAGCCCGGGACATCTAAACACCATATATTTT; cdr3_aa: CASSPGHLNTIYF
clone_size: .; j_call: TRBJ2-1; v_call: TRBV9; d_call: .; cdr3_nt: TGTGCCAGCAGCGTAGACCTGGCGGGTGAGCAGTTCTTC; cdr3_aa: CASSVDLAGEQFF
clone_size: .; j_call: TRBJ1-1; v_call: TRBV27; d_call: .; cdr3_nt: TGTGCCAGCAGTTTAGGACGGTTGAACACTGAAGCTTTCTTT; cdr3_aa: CASSLGRLNTEAFF
clone_size: .; j_call: TRBJ1-6; v_call: TRBV6-6; d_call: .; cdr3_nt: TGTGCCAGCGACCTAGCGGGGAATTCACCCCTCCACTTT; cdr3_aa: CASDLAGNSPLHF
clone_size: .; j_call: TRBJ2-1; v_call: TRBV2; d_call: TRBD2; cdr3_nt: TGTGCCAGCAGTGTAAAGCGGGAAGGTAATGAGCAGTTCTTC; cdr3_aa: CASSVKREGNEQFF
clone_size: .; j_call: TRBJ1-1; v_call: TRBV11-2; d_call: .; cdr3_nt: TGTGCCAGCAGCCGTAGCCCGATAGGCACTGAAGCTTTCTTT; cdr3_aa: CASSRSPIGTEAFF
clone_size: .; j_call: TRBJ1-5; v_call: TRBV18; d_call: TRBD1; cdr3_nt: TGTGCCAGCTCACCAGGACAGGTTTATCAGCCCCAGCATTTT; cdr3_aa: CASSPGQVYQPQHF
clone_size: .; j_call: TRBJ1-2; v_call: TRBV13; d_call: TRBD1; cdr3_nt: TGTGCCAGCAGCGGCCCGGGACAGGGGGACTATGGCTACACCTTC; cdr3_aa: CASSGPGQGDYGYTF
clone_size: .; j_call: TRBJ2-3; v_call: TRBV7-3; d_call: .; cdr3_nt: TGTGCCAGCAGCTTCCCCCCCGACAGGAGCACAGATACGCAGTATTTT; cdr3_aa: CASSFPPDRSTDTQYF
clone_size: few; j_call: TRBJ1-1; v_call: TRBV11-3; d_call: .; cdr3_nt: TGTGCCAGCAGCTTGACAGTGAACGCTGAAGCTTTCTTT; cdr3_aa: CASSLTVNAEAFF
clone_size: once; j_call: TRBJ2-7; v_call: TRBV5-6; d_call: .; cdr3_nt: TGTGCCAGCAGCTTGGTGGGATCCGAGCAGTACTTC; cdr3_aa: CASSLVGSEQYF
clone_size: .; j_call: TRBJ2-3; v_call: TRBV5-1; d_call: .; cdr3_nt: TGCGCCAGCAGCTTGGCCCTAGATACGCAGTATTTT; cdr3_aa: CASSLALDTQYF
clone_size: .; j_call: TRBJ1-4; v_call: TRBV5-1; d_call: .; cdr3_nt: TGCGCCAGCAAGGGGGTCGAGCGGGAAAAACTGTTTTTT; cdr3_aa: CASKGVEREKLFF
clone_size: .; j_call: TRBJ2-7; v_call: TRBV1; d_call: .; cdr3_nt: TGCACCAGCAGCCAGTTCGACAGGGTCCCAATCGAGCAGTACTTC; cdr3_aa: CTSSQFDRVPIEQYF
clone_size: .; j_call: TRBJ1-3; v_call: TRBV5-6; d_call: .; cdr3_nt: TGTGCCAGCAGCTTATGGGGACTCTCTGGAAACACCATATATTTT; cdr3_aa: CASSLWGLSGNTIYF
clone_size: .; j_call: TRBJ2-7; v_call: TRBV6-1; d_call: TRBD2; cdr3_nt: TGTGCCAGCAGTGAGACGATCCCGAGGACTAGCGGGAGCTACGAGCAGTACTTC; cdr3_aa: CASSETIPRTSGSYEQYF
clone_size: .; j_call: TRBJ2-7; v_call: TRBV11-2; d_call: .; cdr3_nt: TGTGCCAGCAGGCTGACAGTCTCCTACGAGCAGTACTTC; cdr3_aa: CASRLTVSYEQYF
clone_size: .; j_call: TRBJ2-7; v_call: TRBV11-2; d_call: .; cdr3_nt: TGTGCCAGCAGCTTAGTGGCTCAGGCCTACGAGCAGTACTTC; cdr3_aa: CASSLVAQAYEQYF
clone_size: .; j_call: TRBJ2-7; v_call: TRBV5-1; d_call: .; cdr3_nt: TGCGCCAGCAGCTCCTTTGGGAGCTCCTACGAGCAGTACTTC; cdr3_aa: CASSSFGSSYEQYF
clone_size: .; j_call: TRBJ1-1; v_call: TRBV11-3; d_call: .; cdr3_nt: TGTGCCAGCAGCTTAGATCCCCAGCAGAACACTGAAGCTTTCTTT; cdr3_aa: CASSLDPQQNTEAFF
clone_size: .; j_call: TRBJ1-1; v_call: TRBV7-8; d_call: TRBD1; cdr3_nt: TGTGCCAGCAGCTTAGCTTATTCGGGACAGGTGAACACTGAAGCTTTCTTT; cdr3_aa: CASSLAYSGQVNTEAFF
clone_size: once; j_call: TRBJ2-5; v_call: TRBV9; d_call: TRBD2; cdr3_nt: TGTGCCAGCAGCGCCGGACTAGCGGGGGGGCTTGTGACCCAGTACTTC; cdr3_aa: CASSAGLAGGLVTQYF
clone_size: .; j_call: TRBJ2-1; v_call: TRBV7-3; d_call: .; cdr3_nt: TGTGCCAGCAGCACCCAGGACAACTACAATGAGCAGTTCTTC; cdr3_aa: CASSTQDNYNEQFF
clone_size: .; j_call: TRBJ1-1; v_call: TRBV5-8; d_call: .; cdr3_nt: TGTGCCAGCGTTGACCTGGGAAACACTGAAGCTTTCTTT; cdr3_aa: CASVDLGNTEAFF
clone_size: .; j_call: TRBJ1-1; v_call: TRBV7-3; d_call: .; cdr3_nt: TGTGCCAGCAGCCCCGGGGGGTCGAACACTGAAGCTTTCTTT; cdr3_aa: CASSPGGSNTEAFF
clone_size: .; j_call: TRBJ2-5; v_call: TRBV6-5; d_call: TRBD2; cdr3_nt: TGTGCCAGCAGGAGACTAGCGGGGACTCAAGAGACCCAGTACTTC; cdr3_aa: CASRRLAGTQETQYF
clone_size: few; j_call: TRBJ1-1; v_call: TRBV9; d_call: .; cdr3_nt: TGTGCCAGCAGCGTAATTGAGGGTTTAACTGAAGCTTTCTTT; cdr3_aa: CASSVIEGLTEAFF
clone_size: .; j_call: TRBJ2-2; v_call: TRBV4-2; d_call: TRBD2; cdr3_nt: TGTGCCAGCAGCCAAGTCGGGACTAGCGGGAGGAACACCGGGGAGCTGTTTTTT; cdr3_aa: CASSQVGTSGRNTGELFF
clone_size: .; j_call: TRBJ1-1; v_call: TRBV9; d_call: .; cdr3_nt: TGTGCCAGCAGCGGGCCTGGGGGCGGGTACACTGAAGCTTTCTTT; cdr3_aa: CASSGPGGGYTEAFF
clone_size: once; j_call: TRBJ1-1; v_call: TRBV30; d_call: .; cdr3_nt: TGTGCCTGGAGTGGGGGGTCTGAAGCTTTCTTT; cdr3_aa: CAWSGGSEAFF
clone_size: .; j_call: TRBJ2-7; v_call: TRBV20-1; d_call: TRBD1; cdr3_nt: TGCAGTGCGGGGACAGTCTACGAGCAGTACTTC; cdr3_aa: CSAGTVYEQYF